This TCR beta chain derives from a study of cytomegalovirus exposure and HLA in healthy donors. The repertoire was sequenced with immunoSEQ multiplex PCR; TCRdb's copy has only in-frame clones and lacks some. The sample comprises 100,000 to 150,000 clones, about 94% of which are singletons, and around 1.2% rests with the top ten. While the first cohort had 600 to 800 subjects, the donors belonged to the separate validation cohort of 100 to 150 subjects. Input material: PBMCs. This TCR derives from a woman aged 18 to 35 in good health and CMV-seronegative.

CDR3 nucleotides: TGTGCCAGCAGAACCGCGACGGGGGAAAAACTGTTTTTT. Translated, it gives CASRTATGEKLFF. The rearrangement joins TRBV28 to TRBJ1-4; D remains unclear. The CDR3 is made up of 13 amino acids. V lost 6 bases to trimming and J lost 8 bases, with 13 bases between them. The germline V gene encodes CDR1 MDHEN and CDR2 SYDVKM.